This is a list of T cell receptor beta chains from one sample in a study of identical twins. TCRdb ran MiXCR on the 5' RACE reads and lists one entry per CDR3 protein. This sample has 300,000 to 350,000 distinct CDR3 sequences, with around an eighth found just once. This sample also belongs to another study, concerning yellow fever vaccine responses in identical twins.

The sample consisted of CD8+ T cells sorted from blood. Every receptor here comes from a woman between 18 and 29 years old in good health. Each CDR3 is given with its conserved first and last residue. D genes are given only for firm matches. Some rows mark clone size as missing; the rest say once, few, many or name a class of expanded clone.

clone size,J gene,V gene,CDR3 length,D gene,CDR3 DNA,CDR3 protein
-,TRBJ2-1,TRBV7-9,14,-,TGTGCCAGCAGCTTAGCCGGGAATGAGAATGAGCAGTTCTTC,CASSLAGNENEQFF
-,TRBJ2-1,TRBV24-1,16,TRBD2,TGTGCCACCAGTGATCAGGTAGCGGGAGTTTTCAATGAGCAGTTCTTC,CATSDQVAGVFNEQFF
-,TRBJ2-3,TRBV7-6,19,TRBD2,TGTGCCAGCAGCCCATCTAGGACTAGCGGGACCAGCACTCCAGATACGCAGTATTTT,CASSPSRTSGTSTPDTQYF
-,TRBJ2-1,TRBV4-1,14,-,TGCGCCAGCACCCACGAGGTGGTAGGGGGTGAGCAGTTCTTC,CASTHEVVGGEQFF
few,TRBJ2-7,TRBV18,15,-,TGTGCCAGCTCACCTAGCGGACAACCCTTCTACGAGCAGTACTTC,CASSPSGQPFYEQYF
few,TRBJ2-7,TRBV5-1,13,-,TGCGCCAGCAGCGCGCCGGACGGCCCCGAGCAGTACTTC,CASSAPDGPEQYF
-,TRBJ2-7,TRBV6-1,14,-,TGTGCCAGCAGCGCCCCGGACAGAAGAGGCGAGCAGTACTTC,CASSAPDRRGEQYF
-,TRBJ1-2,TRBV3-1,15,-,TGTGCCAGCAGCCAAGACCAGAGAGCTAACTATGGCTACACCTTC,CASSQDQRANYGYTF
many,TRBJ2-7,TRBV29-1,11,-,TGCAGCGTTATAAAGGGGTACGAGCAGTACTTC,CSVIKGYEQYF
-,TRBJ1-6,TRBV27,13,TRBD1,TGTGCCAGCATGGGACAGTTCAATTCACCCCTCCACTTT,CASMGQFNSPLHF
few,TRBJ1-1,TRBV9,13,-,TGTGCCAGCAGCGATACAGGGAACACAGAAGCTTTCTTT,CASSDTGNTEAFF
few,TRBJ2-1,TRBV5-6,16,TRBD2,TGTGCCAGCAGCTGGCGGCGTACTAGCGGGAGGCCCCAGCAGTTCTTC,CASSWRRTSGRPQQFF
-,TRBJ2-2,TRBV11-2,15,-,TGTGCCAGCAGTAGCTGGGACCTGAACACCGGGGAGCTGTTTTTT,CASSSWDLNTGELFF
few,TRBJ2-1,TRBV7-9,15,TRBD2,TGTGCCAGCAGCTCCAGCGGGAGTCCTTCCAATGAGCAGTTCTTC,CASSSSGSPSNEQFF
-,TRBJ1-2,TRBV2,13,-,TGTGCCAGTGCCCTCAGGGTCGCCTATGGCTACACCTTC,CASALRVAYGYTF
-,TRBJ2-4,TRBV20-1,13,-,TGCAGTGCAGAGGGACAAAACAAAAACATTCAGTACTTC,CSAEGQNKNIQYF
few,TRBJ2-5,TRBV11-2,18,TRBD1,TGTGCCAGCAGCTTAGAACTGTCGACAGGGACACCCCAAGAGACCCAGTACTTC,CASSLELSTGTPQETQYF
few,TRBJ2-7,TRBV6-2/TRBV6-3,13,-,TGTGCCAGCAGTAACTCAGAGACCTACGAGCAGTACTTC,CASSNSETYEQYF
-,TRBJ1-1,TRBV12-3/TRBV12-4,14,-,TGTGCCAGCAGTGACCGGTTGGGGACCACTGAAGCTTTCTTT,CASSDRLGTTEAFF
-,TRBJ2-5,TRBV3-1,18,TRBD2,TGTGCCAGCACCCAAGGACTAGCGGGGCCCCTGGGGCAAGAGACCCAGTACTTC,CASTQGLAGPLGQETQYF
few,TRBJ1-1,TRBV7-6,14,-,TGTGCCAGCAGCTTAAACGAAGGGAACACTGAAGCTTTCTTT,CASSLNEGNTEAFF
-,TRBJ2-3,TRBV27,16,TRBD2,TGTGCCAGCAGTGCCCCGGGGGGGGTGGGCACAGATACGCAGTATTTT,CASSAPGGVGTDTQYF